This paragraph covers one T cell receptor beta chain sequence. This record comes from a study of blood T cell repertoires in COVID-19. In the study overall: Both acute and convalescent COVID-19 samples were obtained from the United States, Italy and Spain.

Germline V gene data show CDR1 as MNHEY and CDR2 as SVGAGI. This CDR3 has 11 amino acids. Trimming left V 6 bases short and J 3 bases short, with 5 bases between. This study enrolled people aged 18 to 89 from about two dozen US geographic areas. In the original workflow: Amplification with reference gene primers provided the estimates of nucleated cell counts. The assay was immunoSEQ multiplex PCR, and TCRdb's table has in-frame clones only and misses some. Clonal size and the V and J genes are those of that table, whereas D and trimming came from the DNA. The sample consists of 490,000 or so clones, around 85% of them appearing once.

What was sequenced was PBMCs or T cells enriched from blood (not recorded which). The receptor was isolated from an older woman who had recovered from COVID-19. V usage is TRBV6-5 and J usage is TRBJ2-5; perhaps TRBD2 as D (5 bases). The CDR3 loop reads CASSGEETQYF. The CDR3, as DNA: TGTGCCAGCAGCGGGGAAGAGACCCAGTACTTC.